This T cell receptor (beta chain) was obtained from a study of CD8+ T cells in alopecia areata (dated by TCRdb to the late 2010s). About the study as a whole: Treated patients were enrolled in an open-label pilot trial of oral tofacitinib at 5 to 10 mg twice daily for moderate-to-severe alopecia areata. Patients stayed on tofacitinib for 6 to 18 months and then had 6 months of follow-up off drug so that delayed response and recurrence could be assessed. The SALT score, which quantifies the percentage of affected scalp surface area, was used to measure disease severity in treated patients. High-throughput TCRbeta sequencing was used to examine T cell clonal expansion in alopecia areata in both the C3H/HeJ mouse model and human patients. Scalp tissue and sorted CD4+ and CD8+ peripheral blood T cells from patchy and totalis/universalis alopecia areata patients and from healthy controls were covered by human TCRbeta sequencing. Tofacitinib-treated patients had biopsies at baseline and at 4 and 24 weeks of treatment, with a later scalp biopsy in several patients. Clonality in the scalp was compared among normal scalp (n=4), patchy alopecia areata scalp (n=8), and alopecia totalis/universalis scalp (n=8). RNA was obtained with the PAXgene miRNA kit for fixed scalp, the miRNeasy kit for PBMCs, and the RNeasy kit for mouse skin. TCRbeta CDR3 regions were amplified by immunoSEQ multiplex PCR with 35 Vbeta forward and 13 Jbeta reverse primers.

The library was generated by the immunoSEQ multiplex PCR assay. RNA was extracted from all samples and reverse transcribed into cDNA, which served as template for TCR sequencing. SuperScript III was used for first-strand cDNA synthesis, primed with a 2:1 mix of oligo-dT and random hexamers. A synthetic immune receptor repertoire was used to assess amplification bias, and residual bias was removed computationally. Under the source paper's analysis protocol: Raw reads were preprocessed to remove errors, and CDR3 was defined by IMGT conventions from the conserved cysteine to phenylalanine. Clonality was calculated as 1 minus Shannon entropy normalized by log2 of the number of productive unique TCRs. CD4 or CD8 identity of scalp clones was inferred by cross-referencing scalp TCRbeta sequences with sorted blood CD4 and CD8 repertoires. As stored in TCRdb, this immuneACCESS dataset retains in-frame rearrangements with V and J assigned. A fraction of the clones does not appear; measured against another copy, unresolved V genes explain less than half of the discrepancy, and the remainder lacks a known reason. The DNA gave D and trimming, while V, J and clone size come from that table. Within this sample are approximately 90,000 clones, with 60% to 80% of them counted one time only. The top ten clonotypes cover 15% to 20% of the sample.

What the work shows at the level of the full study, not this receptor alone: During tofacitinib treatment, many expanded lesional clones remained in scalp and blood, and this persistence may partly explain relapse after treatment is stopped. Resident alphabeta T cells in normal human skin are also sequenced, complicating scalp TCR repertoire analysis, unlike mouse skin dominated by gammadelta T cells. Higher clonality and more expanded CD8+ clones were observed in lesional scalp than in normal scalp, particularly in alopecia totalis/universalis, a finding suggestive of antigenic drive. The treated cohort was small, with a single nonresponder, so links between baseline CD8+ expansion and response need larger studies. Tofacitinib significantly lowered scalp clonality and the number of expanded CD8+ clones among the top 100 scalp clones. TCR sequences shared between patients were less clear than in mice, possibly partly because of HLA diversity in the patient population.

The CDR3 covers 13 residues, taking in both the cysteine and the phenylalanine. This entry keeps only the CDR3 DNA: 39 bases, framed from base 1. The germline V gene supplies CDR1 SGHTA and CDR2 FQGNSA. V and J are truncated by 5 bases and 7 bases respectively, leaving an intervening sequence of 15 bases. What this sample's treatment or condition label stands for: oral pan-JAK inhibitor, 5-10 mg twice daily. Lesional scalp punch biopsies and peripheral blood were collected from alopecia areata patients. PBMCs were separated by density centrifugation and stained for CD3, CD4 and CD8, after which CD4+ and CD8+ T cells were sorted on a FACSAria. Of note for this clone: What this receptor recognizes is not known. Base qualities are not recorded, but no much larger clone differs from it by a single base.

Sequencing was performed on CD8+ T cells sorted from blood, taken at approximately week 44, from a patient treated with tofacitinib. This receptor was identified in a human donor with alopecia areata. The chain couples TRBV7-2 to TRBJ2-7; the D gene is unclear. In nucleotides, the sequence is TGTGCCAGCAGCAACCGCCCGATCCCGGAGCAGTACTTC. Protein translation: CASSNRPIPEQYF.